Sequencing of this TCR beta chain was carried out in a study of blood T cell repertoires in COVID-19. Germline trimming cut 2 bases from V and 7 bases from J; bases unmatched to any gene: 4. This CDR3 is 14 amino acids long. Germline values: CDR1 KGHDR, CDR2 SFDVKD. TCRdb keeps only in-frame clones here, not all; method: immunoSEQ multiplex PCR. The sample lists 130,000 to 150,000 clones; approximately 87% were seen once. The chain combines TRBV24-1 with TRBJ2-1, with TRBD1 identical over 7 bases. Sequences were obtained from PBMCs or T cells enriched from blood (not recorded which). This receptor was identified in a man between 60 and 70 years old who had recovered from COVID-19. For the CDR3, the DNA is TGTGCCACCAGTGATTACAGGGGATGGAATGAGCAGTTCTTC. This encodes CATSDYRGWNEQFF.